What follows are 26 T cell receptor beta chains derived from one specimen sequenced in a study of T cells after yellow fever vaccination. MiXCR, applied by TCRdb to the 5' RACE reads, yields one record per CDR3 protein. The sample records a few hundred thousand distinct CDR3 sequences, 6.9% being singletons. The sequencing here drew on CD4+ T cells sorted from PBMCs, taken 15 days after the yellow fever booster vaccination. These receptors were obtained from a man between 25 and 39 years old who received the YFV17D yellow fever vaccine.

This clonotype has more than one count but fewer than ten. This chain uses TRBV7-2 with TRBJ1-2, with D perhaps TRBD1 (6 bases). This CDR3 spans 16 amino acids. Germline V gene lookup returns CDR1 SGHTA and CDR2 FQGNSA. Trimming stripped 10 bases from V and 2 bases from J, with 23 bases between. CDR3 region: CANTRANREFNYGYTF. CDR3 coding DNA: TGTGCCAACACCCGGGCCAACAGGGAATTCAACTATGGCTACACCTTC.

This clonotype occurred many times. The rearrangement joins TRBV7-8 to TRBJ2-7, with 11 bases identical to TRBD2. The CDR3 loop spans 15 amino acids. Trimming removed 5 bases from V and 5 bases from J; junction bases left unmatched: 8. CDR1 is SGHVS and CDR2 is FQNEAQ in the germline V gene. The CDR3 DNA is TGTGCCAGCAGCCCCTTAGCGGGAGGGACTAACGAGCAGTACTTC. As protein: CASSPLAGGTNEQYF.

This clonotype has more than one count but fewer than ten. The chain uses TRBV3-1 and TRBJ2-7; D is perhaps TRBD2 (5 bases). Germline CDR1 reads LGHDT; CDR2 reads YNNKEL (reference sequence). The CDR3 totals 13 residues. Deletions cut 3 bases from V and 2 bases from J, with 8 bases between. The CDR3 nucleotides are TGTGCCAGCAGCCAGGAGGCTACCTACGAGCAGTACTTC. The encoded protein is CASSQEATYEQYF.

V is TRBV3-1 and J is TRBJ2-7, with 9 bases that match TRBD2. The germline CDR1 and CDR2 sequences are LGHDT and YNNKEL (reference sequence). After removal of 0 bases from V and 13 bases from J, the junction contained 4 bases not matched to a gene. The CDR3 totals 12 residues. CDR3 sequence reads: CASSQDSGGCYF. The CDR3 DNA is TGTGCCAGCAGCCAAGATAGCGGGGGTTGCTACTTC.

This clonotype was detected many times. The J gene is TRBJ2-7, the V gene TRBV7-9, with TRBD1 identical over 7 bases. V was clipped by 6 bases and J by 5 bases; unmatched bases: 16. Per germline, CDR1 SEHNR and CDR2 FQNEAQ (reference sequence). The CDR3 loop spans 16 amino acids. The CDR3 sequence: CASRDDRALETHEQYF. The CDR3 bases are TGTGCCAGCAGAGACGACAGGGCACTAGAAACTCACGAGCAGTACTTC.

In regard to this clonotype: Germline is not matched at one junction end, which may reflect a read error. The chain combines TRBV18 with TRBJ1-6; 7 bases align to TRBD1. Germline V gene sequence: CDR1 KGHSH, CDR2 LQKENI. CDR3 size: 17 residues. CDR3 nucleotide sequence: TGTGCCATCTCACCACTGCCCGAAACAGGGGCGGATTCACCCCTCCACTTT. The encoded protein is CAISPLPETGADSPLHF.

The chain links TRBV5-1 to TRBJ1-1; D might be TRBD1 (5 bases). The V end lost 4 bases, the J end lost 2 bases, and 15 bases lay between the germline ends. The CDR3 contains 15 residues. Germline loops: CDR1 SGHRS, CDR2 YFSETQ. The CDR3 protein is CASSVGTEFNTEAFF. DNA of the CDR3: TGCGCCAGCAGCGTGGGGACGGAATTCAACACTGAAGCTTTCTTT.

Many counts were recorded for this clonotype. The chain links TRBV14 to TRBJ2-1, with no clear D. The CDR3 totals 11 residues. Deletions cut 3 bases from V and 13 bases from J, with 10 bases between. Germline assignment: CDR1 SGHDN and CDR2 FVKESK. CDR3 sequence reads: CASSHYDNQFF. CDR3 nucleotide sequence: TGTGCCAGCAGCCATTATGACAATCAGTTCTTC.

The gene calls are TRBV25-1 and TRBJ1-6; D may be TRBD1 (5 bases). This CDR3 is built from 14 residues. Trimming removed 4 bases at V and 16 bases at J, with 20 bases between. Germline loops: CDR1 MGHDK, CDR2 SYGVNS. The CDR3 region has the DNA TGTGCCAGCAGTGGGGGCGCGAAGGTCGGGAGGCTCCACTTT. Its protein is CASSGGAKVGRLHF.

This chain joins TRBV20-1 and TRBJ2-3, with 11 positions matching TRBD2. With 0 bases clipped from V and 4 bases from J, the junction kept 12 bases outside the gene matches. The CDR3 spans 18 residues. Germline assignment: CDR1 DFQATT and CDR2 SNEGSKA (reference sequence). The CDR3 loop reads CSARDPARTSGSADTQYF. CDR3 coding DNA: TGCAGTGCTAGAGATCCCGCTAGGACTAGCGGGTCAGCAGATACGCAGTATTTT.

This clonotype was counted a few times. V and J are TRBV15 and TRBJ2-1, with 8 bases lining up with TRBD1. V lost 5 bases, J lost 5 bases, and 11 bases stayed unmatched. The CDR3 totals 16 residues. Germline loops: CDR1 LNHNV, CDR2 YYDKDF (reference sequence). DNA of the CDR3: TGTGCCACCAGCCAACCGCCAGGGGGCTGGGACAATGAGCAGTTCTTC. Translation gives CATSQPPGGWDNEQFF.

The V and J genes are TRBV5-1 and TRBJ2-3, with 11 bases that match TRBD2. J was trimmed by 1 base and V by 1 base; bases with no gene match: 20. This CDR3 has 22 residues. Looked up from germline, CDR1 is SGHRS and CDR2 is YFSETQ. CDR3 loop: CASSLREARGSGRARGTDTQYF. CDR3 nucleotides: TGCGCCAGCAGCTTGCGGGAGGCCCGAGGTAGCGGGAGGGCCCGGGGCACAGATACGCAGTATTTT.

The V gene is TRBV20-1, the J gene TRBJ2-5; D is unresolved. The CDR3 has 12 residues. From germline, CDR1 is DFQATT and CDR2 SNEGSKA (reference sequence). The V and J ends lost 3 bases and 7 bases respectively, with 12 bases between them. CDR3 DNA sequence: TGCAGTGCTAGTGCCGCCCTAGGGACCCAGTACTTC. This encodes CSASAALGTQYF.

The chain uses TRBV5-1 and TRBJ2-1; 8 bases are a match to TRBD2. Germline CDR1 reads SGHRS; CDR2 reads YFSETQ. The V gene end was trimmed by 4 bases and the J gene end by 4 bases; junction bases not matched to a gene: 10. This CDR3 spans 16 amino acids. The CDR3 DNA reads TGCGCCAGCAGCCCCGGTGGTAGCGGGACATACAATGAGCAGTTCTTC. It yields the protein CASSPGGSGTYNEQFF. Full variable domain (outside the CDR3, taken from reference TRBV5-1 and TRBJ2-1): KAGVTQTPRYLIKTRGQQVTLSCSPISGHRSVSWYQQTPGQGLQFLFEYFSETQRNKGNFPGRFSGRQFSNSRSEMNVSTLELGDSALYLCASSPGGSGTYNEQFFGPGTRLTVL.

This clonotype appeared a few times. This sequence joins TRBV5-8 and TRBJ2-2; D is ambiguous. Per the germline V gene, CDR1 is SGHTS and CDR2 is YDEGEE. Deletions cut 0 bases from V and 6 bases from J, with 6 bases between. CDR3 length equals 13 residues. The CDR3 loop reads CASSLVRSGELFF. The CDR3 DNA reads as TGTGCCAGCAGCTTGGTCCGATCCGGGGAGCTGTTTTTT.

This chain joins TRBV7-2 and TRBJ2-7; D may be TRBD1 (5 bases). Germline CDR1 SGHTA, CDR2 FQGNSA. V gave up 1 base and J gave up 6 bases, with 7 bases separating them. The CDR3 length is 12 residues. This CDR3 reads CASSLEGVEQYF. In nucleotides, the CDR3 is TGTGCCAGCAGCTTAGAAGGGGTCGAGCAGTACTTC.

This clonotype was seen only a few times. V and J are TRBV9 and TRBJ2-1; TRBD2 agrees at 10 bases. This CDR3 comprises 15 residues. V trimming: 2 bases; J trimming: 8 bases; junction bases outside the gene matches: 7. Germline CDR1 is SGDLS and CDR2 is YYNGEE. This chain's CDR3 is CASSVLAGAVYEQFF. The CDR3 nucleotides read TGTGCCAGCAGCGTGCTAGCGGGAGCTGTCTATGAGCAGTTCTTC.

With regard to this clonotype: At one end, the junction sequence differs from germline, possibly due to a read error. V usage is TRBV9 and J usage is TRBJ2-7; perhaps TRBD2 as D (6 bases). The CDR3 covers 15 residues. CDR1 and CDR2 (germline): SGDLS, YYNGEE. The CDR3 spells CASSVDGRTNGPGNF. CDR3 sequence (DNA): TGTGCCAGCAGCGTAGACGGGAGAACAAACGGCCCGGGGAACTTC. Complete variable domain (other parts from reference TRBV9 and TRBJ2-7): DSGVTQTPKHLITATGQRVTLRCSPRSGDLSVYWYQQSLDQGLQFLIQYYNGEERAKGNILERFSAQQFPDLHSELNLSSLELGDSALYFCASSVDGRTNGPGNFGPGTRLTVT.

This clonotype showed up just a few times. The rearrangement links TRBV6-1 to TRBJ2-7, with 11 positions matching TRBD2. The CDR3 length is 13 residues. CDR1 and CDR2 from the germline V gene are MNHNS and SASEGT. With 7 bases clipped from V and 6 bases from J, the junction kept 5 bases outside the gene matches. CDR3: CASMTSGKIEQYF. Written as DNA, the CDR3 is TGTGCCAGCATGACTAGCGGGAAGATCGAGCAGTACTTC.

This clonotype showed up just a few times. The chain combines TRBV20-1 with TRBJ1-6, with 10 bases that match TRBD1. There are 17 residues in the CDR3. CDR1 is DFQATT, CDR2 SNEGSKA, per germline (reference sequence). V lost 0 bases, J lost 7 bases, and 9 bases stayed unmatched. CDR3 residues: CSARDRGQGIQNSPLHF. In DNA form, the CDR3 reads TGCAGTGCTAGAGATCGGGGACAGGGGATTCAAAATTCACCCCTCCACTTT.

The rearrangement joins TRBV12-3 or TRBV12-4 to TRBJ2-3; 9 positions match TRBD2. Unmatched junction bases numbered 5, after V lost 7 bases and J lost 6 bases. This CDR3 has 13 amino acids. The CDR3 sequence: CASNPGTSDTQYF. As DNA, the CDR3 is TGTGCCAGCAACCCCGGGACTAGCGATACGCAGTATTTT.

This clonotype was picked up many times. The chain employs TRBV7-9 and TRBJ2-2, with 10 bases that match TRBD2. This CDR3 spans 16 amino acids. Trimming removed 4 bases from V and 4 bases from J; junction bases left unmatched: 6. The V gene's germline CDR1 is SEHNR and CDR2 FQNEAQ (reference sequence). The CDR3 spells CASSSTLAGVTGELFF. CDR3 nucleotides: TGTGCCAGCAGCTCAACCCTAGCGGGAGTCACCGGGGAGCTGTTTTTT.

This clonotype was seen many times. The chain uses TRBV29-1 and TRBJ1-1, with TRBD1 identical over 11 bases. The CDR3 covers 15 residues. Germline V gene lookup returns CDR1 SQVTM and CDR2 ANQGSEA. The V gene end was trimmed by 3 bases and the J gene end by 11 bases; junction bases not matched to a gene: 14. CDR3 nucleotides: TGCAGCGTTGATTTGGGGGGGACAGGGGGACCCGGGGCTTTCTTT. It encodes CSVDLGGTGGPGAFF.

This clonotype turned up a few times. The V gene is TRBV4-2, the J gene TRBJ1-2; maybe TRBD1 (5 bases). Trimming cost V 0 bases and J 6 bases, with 17 bases left between them. This CDR3 is built from 16 residues. The germline CDR1 and CDR2 sequences are LGHNA and YNFKEQ. DNA of the CDR3: TGTGCCAGCAGCCAAGATATTTTCGGGGGGAAAGATGGCTACACCTTC. Translation: CASSQDIFGGKDGYTF.

This sequence joins TRBV6-2 or TRBV6-3 and TRBJ2-4; D call uncertain. This CDR3 region has 12 residues. Germline lookup yields CDR1 MNHEY and CDR2 SVGEGT. Trimming stripped 0 bases from V and 7 bases from J, with 4 bases between. Written as DNA, the CDR3 is TGTGCCAGCAGTTACTCGAAGAACATTCAGTACTTC. It is translated as CASSYSKNIQYF.

This clonotype was counted ten times or more. V and J are TRBV5-1 and TRBJ1-6; 10 bases match TRBD1. The CDR3 is 15 residues long. V trimming: 3 bases; J trimming: 10 bases; junction bases outside the gene matches: 7. Germline CDR1 SGHRS, CDR2 YFSETQ. The CDR3 sequence is CASSSGQGPDSPLHF. The CDR3, as DNA: TGCGCCAGCAGCTCGGGACAGGGGCCGGACTCACCCCTCCACTTT.